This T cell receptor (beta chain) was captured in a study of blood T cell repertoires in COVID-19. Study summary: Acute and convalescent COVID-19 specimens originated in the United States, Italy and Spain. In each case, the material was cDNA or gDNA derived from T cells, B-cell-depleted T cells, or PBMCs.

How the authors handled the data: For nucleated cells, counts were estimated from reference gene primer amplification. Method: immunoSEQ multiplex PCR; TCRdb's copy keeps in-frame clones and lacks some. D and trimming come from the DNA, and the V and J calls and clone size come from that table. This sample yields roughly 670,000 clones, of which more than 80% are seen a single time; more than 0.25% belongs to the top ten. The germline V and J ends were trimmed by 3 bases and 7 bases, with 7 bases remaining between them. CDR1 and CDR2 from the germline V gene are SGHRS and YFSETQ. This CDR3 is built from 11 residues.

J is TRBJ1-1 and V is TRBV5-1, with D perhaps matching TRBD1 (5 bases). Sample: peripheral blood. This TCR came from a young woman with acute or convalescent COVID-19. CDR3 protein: CASSSDSEAFF. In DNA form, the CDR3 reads TGCGCCAGCAGCTCCGACAGTGAAGCTTTCTTT.